The rows below give T cell receptor beta chains drawn from one sample of a study of T cells in Graves' hyperthyroidism and ophthalmopathy. TCRdb re-called the multiplex PCR reads with MiXCR, one entry per CDR3 protein. The data hold 650,000 to 850,000 distinct CDR3 sequences, with around 19% observed a single time. Sequencing used blood. The receptors stem from a woman aged 45-65 years with Graves' hyperthyroidism that later progressed to Graves' ophthalmopathy. Each CDR3 is given without its conserved first and last residue. Fields, in order: V gene, CDR3 protein.

v_call: TRBV5-1; cdr3_aa: ASSIRGTTNEKLF
v_call: TRBV7-2; cdr3_aa: ASSSSGGLRETQY
v_call: TRBV12-3/TRBV12-4; cdr3_aa: ASSLVWGIQETQY
v_call: TRBV27; cdr3_aa: ASFNLGTEAF
v_call: TRBV14; cdr3_aa: ASSRGGSEPQH
v_call: TRBV20-1; cdr3_aa: SAREFNEQF
v_call: TRBV6-5; cdr3_aa: ASSYSTVNTEAF
v_call: TRBV12-3/TRBV12-4; cdr3_aa: ASSFANRNTEAF
v_call: TRBV27; cdr3_aa: ASNSVGSPLH
v_call: TRBV29-1; cdr3_aa: SVGEDRVNSPLH
v_call: TRBV20-1; cdr3_aa: SASPIRTGATYEQY
v_call: TRBV20-1; cdr3_aa: SARARPGDGNTIY
v_call: TRBV15; cdr3_aa: ATSRSPQGGNTGELF
v_call: TRBV2; cdr3_aa: ASSEGVTGDGYT
v_call: TRBV2; cdr3_aa: ASIPDRGPVGELF
v_call: TRBV7-3; cdr3_aa: ASSLSPRTGDTEAF
v_call: TRBV5-1; cdr3_aa: ASSLGTAGTNTGELF
v_call: TRBV5-8; cdr3_aa: ASSLRGAGAYGYT
v_call: TRBV5-5; cdr3_aa: ASSLWDQPQH
v_call: TRBV27; cdr3_aa: ASSPRDRGTYEQY
v_call: TRBV20-1; cdr3_aa: SASGQGPMQPQH
v_call: TRBV5-1; cdr3_aa: ASSLSGVIETQY